This T cell receptor (beta chain) was identified in a study of control samples from healthy donors and cancer patients. The germline V gene has CDR1 SGDLS and CDR2 YYNGEE. Between the trimmed V and J ends, which lost 1 base and 8 bases, there was a span of 10 bases. The CDR3 has 13 amino acids. Clones were read by immunoSEQ multiplex PCR, and TCRdb kept only the in-frame ones, dropping some. The profile shows 100,000 to 150,000 clones, approximately 92% of them singletons. This sequence joins TRBV9 and TRBJ1-5; no definite D call. The source is a man aged 18 to 29 in good health. The sequencing sample was made of blood. The CDR3 protein is CASSVLPGEPQHF. CDR3 DNA sequence: TGTGCCAGCAGCGTATTACCCGGTGAGCCCCAGCATTTT.